This T cell receptor (beta chain) was identified in a study of cytomegalovirus exposure and HLA in healthy donors. Overall study: The approximately 120 validation repertoires and the approximately 630 first-cohort repertoires shared a platform, a later analysis reported.

This table comes from immunoSEQ multiplex PCR, and its TCRdb copy is limited to in-frame clones, with some not included. Here the sample spans some 290,000 clones, 88% being singletons. Germline V lookup: CDR1 SGDLS, CDR2 YYNGEE. CDR3 length: 16 residues. Study-level points and caveats: The classifier was said to identify cytomegalovirus status with high specificity and sensitivity. The study found most TCR sequences rare, yet found some public TCRs in many donors.

About this clone: What it binds is unknown. At one end, the junction sequence differs from germline, possibly due to a read error.

The sequencing sample was made of PBMCs. The genes are TRBV9 and TRBJ1-4; TRBD1 aligns across 7 bases. This TCR was sampled from a man between 25 and 39 years old in good health and CMV-seronegative. The DNA for the CDR3 is TGTGTCAGCAGCCCTTACAGGGGCGCGGCTAATGAAAAACTGTTTTTT. Translation gives CVSSPYRGAANEKLFF. Based on the CDR3 plus reference TRBV9 and TRBJ1-4, the full variable domain is DSGVTQTPKHLITATGQRVTLRCSPRSGDLSVYWYQQSLDQGLQFLIQYYNGEERAKGNILERFSAQQFPDLHSELNLSSLELGDSALYFCVSSPYRGAANEKLFFGSGTQLSVL.